This T cell receptor (beta chain) was observed in a study of glioma-infiltrating T cells. Findings and limits, study-wide: Tissue and blood shared very few CDR3 sequences. Tissue-blood divergence was below expectation in non-neoplastic patients, above in gliomas.

About this clonotype: Its antigen is as yet unknown.

The junction had 1 base not matched to a gene; V was cut back by 3 bases and J by 0 bases. The V gene's germline CDR1 is SGDLS and CDR2 YYNGEE. CDR3 length equals 14 residues. Amplification of TCR alpha and beta CDR3 regions from RNA used iRepertoire nested multiplex PCR. Input was roughly 100-450 ng of tissue mRNA or PBMC total RNA. TCRdb processed the multiplex PCR reads anew with MiXCR; each CDR3 protein has one entry. The sample holds roughly 120,000 distinct CDR3 sequences; 25% to 30% are singletons and the top ten take about a third. This receptor was obtained from a human donor with low-grade glioma or glioblastoma, undergoing nonglioma brain surgery, or in good health (not recorded which). The V call is TRBV9, the J call TRBJ1-2; 8 bases match TRBD1. Sequenced sample: glioma tissue, nonneoplastic brain tissue, or PBMCs (not recorded which). CDR3 coding DNA: TGTGCCAGCAGCGCACAGGGGGCTAACTATGGCTACACCTTC. Amino acids: CASSAQGANYGYTF.